Below, 5 T cell receptor beta chains from the same sample are listed, as sequenced in a study of CD8+CD57+ T cells in acquired aplastic anemia. CDR3 and TCR beta VDJ profiling relied on genomic DNA as the template. TCRdb passed the reads through MiXCR, listing each CDR3 protein once. The sample has 190,000 or so distinct CDR3 sequences; about half are singletons. Flow cytometry had shown expanded CD8+CD57+ cells in the patients chosen for sequencing. Input material: sorted CD4+, CD8+, or CD8+CD57+ T cells (not recorded which) from PBMCs. The receptors here all came from a human donor with aplastic anemia.

Note on this clonotype: The junction does not match germline at one end; this may be a read error. The chain employs TRBV3-1 and TRBJ2-7, with D perhaps being TRBD1 or TRBD2 (5 bases each). The germline V gene has CDR1 LGHDT and CDR2 YNNKEL (reference sequence). The CDR3 loop spans 17 amino acids. The CDR3 reads CAGSHMAGTATTYEQYF. CDR3 sequence (DNA): TGTGCCGGCAGCCATATGGCCGGGACGGCAACGACCTACGAGCAGTACTTC.

Only a few counts were recorded for this clonotype. The chain joins TRBV20-1 to TRBJ2-3; TRBD1 aligns across 7 bases. CDR1 and CDR2 (germline): DFQATT, SNEGSKA (reference sequence). The CDR3 extends over 12 amino acids. V trimming: 6 bases; J trimming: 3 bases; junction bases outside the gene matches: 3. The DNA of the CDR3 is TGCAGTGCCGAGACAGGGACAGATACGCAGTATTTT. Translated: CSAETGTDTQYF.

Ten or more counts support this clonotype. The rearrangement uses TRBV6-4 and TRBJ2-1, with D possibly TRBD1 on 7 matching bases. The CDR3 contains 13 residues. CDR1 is MRHNA and CDR2 is SNTAGT in the germline V gene. Trimming stripped 6 bases from V and 6 bases from J, with 12 bases between. The CDR3 is CASSPQGGNEQFF. The CDR3 region has the DNA TGTGCCAGCAGCCCCCAGGGGGGCAATGAGCAGTTCTTC.

V usage is TRBV24-1 and J usage is TRBJ1-2; unclear D gene. Germline CDR1 KGHDR, CDR2 SFDVKD. This CDR3 comprises 14 residues. Trimming removed 4 bases at V and 4 bases at J, with 12 bases between. Here the CDR3 reads CATSDPGRSYGYTF. In nucleotides, the CDR3 is TGTGCCACCAGTGACCCCGGACGGAGCTATGGCTACACCTTC.

The sample holds many counts of this clonotype. The gene calls are TRBV6-2 or TRBV6-3 and TRBJ2-7, with 8 bases aligning to TRBD1. Germline CDR1 reads MNHEY; CDR2 reads SVGEGT. CDR3 size: 12 residues. Unmatched junction bases numbered 4, after V lost 10 bases and J lost 2 bases. CDR3: CATGQGPYEQYF. CDR3 nucleotides: TGTGCCACCGGACAGGGTCCCTACGAGCAGTACTTC.